The 5 T cell receptor beta chains below were found in one sample sequenced in a study of blood T cell repertoires in COVID-19. Repertoires were generated with immunoSEQ multiplex PCR, while TCRdb's copy carries only in-frame clones and drops some. The sample yields 210,000 or so clones, 87% seen once. The sample consisted of PBMCs or T cells enriched from blood (not recorded which). The source is a young man who had recovered from COVID-19.

CDR3 residues: CASRAAGEQYF. DNA for the CDR3: TGTGCCAGCAGGGCGGCGGGGGAGCAGTACTTC. This chain joins TRBV2 and TRBJ2-7; D possibly corresponds to TRBD2 (6 bases). Between the trimmed V and J ends, which lost 6 bases and 7 bases, there was a span of 10 bases. Germline V gene sequence: CDR1 SNHLY, CDR2 FYNNEI. The CDR3 covers 11 residues.

This chain connects TRBV7-9 to TRBJ1-1, with TRBD1 identical over 11 bases. Germline V gene sequence: CDR1 SEHNR, CDR2 FQNEAQ (reference sequence). This CDR3 region has 14 residues. V was clipped by 5 bases and J by 5 bases; unmatched bases: 4. The CDR3 nucleotides are TGTGCCAGCAGCCCCGGGGACAGGGGGACTGAAGCTTTCTTT. Translating gives CASSPGDRGTEAFF.

V and J are TRBV7-8 and TRBJ1-6, with D possibly matching TRBD1 (6 bases). This CDR3 region has 14 residues. Trimming pared 3 bases from V and 9 bases from J, leaving 12 bases between. Looked up from germline, CDR1 is SGHVS and CDR2 is FQNEAQ. CDR3 coding DNA: TGTGCCAGCAGCTTTAGGGGGTTAGGTTCACCCCTCCACTTT. This codes for CASSFRGLGSPLHF. Variable domain in full (rest from reference TRBV7-8 and TRBJ1-6): GAGVSQSPRYKVAKRGQDVALRCDPISGHVSLFWYQQALGQGPEFLTYFQNEAQLDKSGLPSDRFFAERPEGSVSTLKIQRTQQEDSAVYLCASSFRGLGSPLHFGNGTRLTVT.

J is TRBJ2-1 and V is TRBV10-1; D may be TRBD2 (6 bases). The CDR3 covers 15 residues. Trimming shortened V by 10 bases and J by 8 bases, and 24 bases separated the two germline ends. CDR1 is WNHNN and CDR2 is SYGVQD in the germline V gene (reference sequence). This chain's CDR3 is CATSPGQGGRDEQFF. In DNA, the CDR3 is TGCGCCACCTCCCCCGGGCAGGGAGGACGGGATGAGCAGTTCTTC.

V gene TRBV2 combines with J gene TRBJ1-5; 8 nucleotides agree with TRBD1. The CDR3 length is 14 residues. Trimming took 6 bases from V and 2 from J; bases not matched to a gene: 3. The germline V gene encodes CDR1 SNHLY and CDR2 FYNNEI. The CDR3 is CASSVTGGNQPQHF. Here the CDR3 DNA reads TGTGCCAGCAGCGTGACAGGGGGCAATCAGCCCCAGCATTTT. Using reference TRBV2 and TRBJ1-5 for the parts outside the CDR3, the full variable domain is EPEVTQTPSHQVTQMGQEVILRCVPISNHLYFYWYRQILGQKVEFLVSFYNNEISEKSEIFDDQFSVERPDGSNFTLKIRSTKLEDSAMYFCASSVTGGNQPQHFGDGTRLSIL.